The 2 T cell receptor beta chains presented below share a single source sample, sequenced in a study of T cells in Graves' hyperthyroidism and ophthalmopathy. RNA transcripts provided the source from which TCR beta CDR3 regions were amplified. HTBI primers were the set used in a first-round RT-PCR of the TCR CDR3. TCRdb re-called the multiplex PCR reads with MiXCR, one entry per CDR3 protein. The data show fewer than 550,000 distinct CDR3 sequences, approximately 25% seen once. Sequencing was done on a sample of blood. These receptors all come from a young woman with Graves' ophthalmopathy.

This CDR3 is CASSQEFEGDTQYF. The DNA for the CDR3 is TGTGCCAGCAGCCAAGAATTCGAGGGGGATACGCAGTATTTT. V and J are TRBV4-2 and TRBJ2-3; D assignment may be TRBD1 or TRBD2 (5 bases each). Trimming pared 0 bases from V and 6 bases from J, leaving 10 bases between. This CDR3 is 14 amino acids long. Germline loops: CDR1 LGHNA, CDR2 YNFKEQ.

The J gene is TRBJ2-7, the V gene TRBV6-1; 9 nucleotides line up with TRBD2. Germline lookup yields CDR1 MNHNS and CDR2 SASEGT. There are 15 residues in the CDR3. V was clipped by 4 bases and J by 1 base; unmatched bases: 5. For the CDR3, the DNA is TGTGCCAGCAGTGTTAGACTAGCGGATTCCTACGAGCAGTACTTC. Translated, it gives CASSVRLADSYEQYF.